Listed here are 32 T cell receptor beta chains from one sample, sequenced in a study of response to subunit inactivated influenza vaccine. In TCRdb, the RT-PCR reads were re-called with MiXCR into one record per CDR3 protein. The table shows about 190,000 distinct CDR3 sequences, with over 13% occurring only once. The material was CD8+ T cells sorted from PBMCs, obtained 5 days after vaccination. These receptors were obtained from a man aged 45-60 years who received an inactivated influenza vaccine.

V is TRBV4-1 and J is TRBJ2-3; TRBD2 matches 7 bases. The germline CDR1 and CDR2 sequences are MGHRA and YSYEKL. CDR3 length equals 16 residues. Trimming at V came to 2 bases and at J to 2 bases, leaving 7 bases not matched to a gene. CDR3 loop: CASSQFGRDYTDTQYF. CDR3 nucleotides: TGCGCCAGCAGCCAATTTGGGCGGGACTACACAGATACGCAGTATTTT.

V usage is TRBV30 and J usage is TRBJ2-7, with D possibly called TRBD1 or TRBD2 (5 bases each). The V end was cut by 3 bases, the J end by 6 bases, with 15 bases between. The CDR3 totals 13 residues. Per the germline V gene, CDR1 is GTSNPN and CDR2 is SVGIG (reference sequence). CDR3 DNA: TGTGCCTGGAGCGAGGGGCGTGGGTCCGAGCAGTACTTC. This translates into CAWSEGRGSEQYF.

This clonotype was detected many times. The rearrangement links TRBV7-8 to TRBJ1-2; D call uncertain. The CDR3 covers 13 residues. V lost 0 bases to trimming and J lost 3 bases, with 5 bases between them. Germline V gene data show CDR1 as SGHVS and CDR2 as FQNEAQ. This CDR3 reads CASSLASDYGYTF. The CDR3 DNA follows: TGTGCCAGCAGCTTAGCGTCGGACTATGGCTACACCTTC.

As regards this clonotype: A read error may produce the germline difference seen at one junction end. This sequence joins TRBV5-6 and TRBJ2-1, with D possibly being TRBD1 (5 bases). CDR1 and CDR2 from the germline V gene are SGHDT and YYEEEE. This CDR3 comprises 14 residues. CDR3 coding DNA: TGTGCCAGCAGTTTGGGTTTGACAGCCAATGAGCAGTTCTTC. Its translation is CASSLGLTANEQFF.

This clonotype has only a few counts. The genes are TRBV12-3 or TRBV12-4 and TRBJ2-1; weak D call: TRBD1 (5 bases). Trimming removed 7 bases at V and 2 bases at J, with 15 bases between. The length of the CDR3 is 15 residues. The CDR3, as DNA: TGTGCCAGCAAGGCTCCCGACAGCCCCTACAATGAGCAGTTCTTC. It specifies CASKAPDSPYNEQFF.

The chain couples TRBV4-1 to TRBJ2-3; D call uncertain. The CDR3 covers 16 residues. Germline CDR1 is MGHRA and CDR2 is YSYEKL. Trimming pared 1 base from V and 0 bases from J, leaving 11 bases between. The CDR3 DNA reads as TGCGCCAGCAGCCAAGTGAGTGGGCCTAGCACAGATACGCAGTATTTT. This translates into CASSQVSGPSTDTQYF.

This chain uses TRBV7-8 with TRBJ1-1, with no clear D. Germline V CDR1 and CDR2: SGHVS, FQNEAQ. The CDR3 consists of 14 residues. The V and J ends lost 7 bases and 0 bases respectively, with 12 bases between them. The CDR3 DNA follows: TGTGCCAGCAAGAGGGAACCGGTGAACACTGAAGCTTTCTTT. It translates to CASKREPVNTEAFF.

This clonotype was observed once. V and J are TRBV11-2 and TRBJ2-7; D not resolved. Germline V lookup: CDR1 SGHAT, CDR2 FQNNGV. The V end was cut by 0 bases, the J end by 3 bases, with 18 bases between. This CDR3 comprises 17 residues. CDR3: CASSLDSAQLGFYEQYF. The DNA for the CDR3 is TGTGCCAGCAGCTTAGATTCAGCCCAGCTGGGCTTCTACGAGCAGTACTTC. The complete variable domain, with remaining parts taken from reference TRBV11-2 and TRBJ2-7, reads EAGVAQSPRYKIIEKRQSVAFWCNPISGHATLYWYQQILGQGPKLLIQFQNNGVVDDSQLPKDRFSAERLKGVDSTLKIQPAKLEDSAVYLCASSLDSAQLGFYEQYFGPGTRLTVT.

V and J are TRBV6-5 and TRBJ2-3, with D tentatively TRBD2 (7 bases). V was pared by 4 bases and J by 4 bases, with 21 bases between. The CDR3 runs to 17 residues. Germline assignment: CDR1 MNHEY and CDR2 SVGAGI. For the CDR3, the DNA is TGTGCCAGCAGTTGGTCGGTAGGGGGAGGGCCCTCAGATACGCAGTATTTT. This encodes CASSWSVGGGPSDTQYF.

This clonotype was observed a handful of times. The CDR3 DNA reads TGTGCCAGCAGTTACCGGAGACAGTCCCCCACCGCGCAGTTCTTC. Translated: CASSYRRQSPTAQFF. V usage is TRBV6-5 and J usage is TRBJ2-1, with a weak D call TRBD1 (5 bases). Germline lookup yields CDR1 MNHEY and CDR2 SVGAGI. V was cut by 2 bases and J by 12 bases, with 20 bases left in between. The CDR3 covers 15 residues.

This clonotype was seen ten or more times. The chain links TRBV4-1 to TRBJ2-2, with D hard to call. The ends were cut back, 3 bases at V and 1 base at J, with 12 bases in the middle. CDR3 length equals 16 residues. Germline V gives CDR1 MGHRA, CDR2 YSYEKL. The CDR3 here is CASSQTRLVNTGELFF. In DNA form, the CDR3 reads TGCGCCAGCAGCCAGACCCGCCTGGTGAACACCGGGGAGCTGTTTTTT.

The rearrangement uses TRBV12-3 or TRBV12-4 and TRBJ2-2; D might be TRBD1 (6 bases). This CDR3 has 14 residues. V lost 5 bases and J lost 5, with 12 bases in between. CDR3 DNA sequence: TGTGCCAGCAGTGGACAGCCTGGGACCGGGGAGCTGTTTTTT. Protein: CASSGQPGTGELFF.

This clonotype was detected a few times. The CDR3 sequence is CAGSSVSTDTQYF. The CDR3 nucleotides are TGTGCCGGTTCTAGCGTTAGCACAGATACGCAGTATTTT. This sequence joins TRBV30 and TRBJ2-3; tentatively, D is TRBD2 (6 bases). V dropped 8 bases and J dropped 0 bases, with 12 bases sitting between them. The germline V gene has CDR1 GTSNPN and CDR2 SVGIG (reference sequence). CDR3 size: 13 residues.

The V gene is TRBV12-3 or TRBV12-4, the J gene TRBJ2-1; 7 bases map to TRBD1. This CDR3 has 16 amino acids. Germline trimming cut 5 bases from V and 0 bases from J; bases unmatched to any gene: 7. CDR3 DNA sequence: TGTGCCAGCAGTCCCAGGACAGGCATCTCCTACAATGAGCAGTTCTTC. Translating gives CASSPRTGISYNEQFF.

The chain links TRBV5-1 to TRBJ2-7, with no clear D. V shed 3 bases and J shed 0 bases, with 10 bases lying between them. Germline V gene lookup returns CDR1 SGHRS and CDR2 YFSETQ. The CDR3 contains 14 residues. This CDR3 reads CASSWAPSSYEQYF. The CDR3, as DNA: TGCGCCAGCAGCTGGGCCCCGAGCTCCTACGAGCAGTACTTC.

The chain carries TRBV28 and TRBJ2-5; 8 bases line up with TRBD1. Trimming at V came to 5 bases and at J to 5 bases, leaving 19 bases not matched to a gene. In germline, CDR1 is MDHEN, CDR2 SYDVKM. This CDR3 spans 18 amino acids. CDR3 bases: TGTGCCAGCAGTCCCGATTTCGACCGGGACAGGTGGATGGAGACCCAGTACTTC. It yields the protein CASSPDFDRDRWMETQYF.

The CDR3 loop is CASSQDPAGRGNEQFF. In DNA form, the CDR3 reads TGTGCCAGCAGCCAAGATCCAGCGGGGAGGGGTAATGAGCAGTTCTTC. This chain uses TRBV3-1 with TRBJ2-1, with 7 bases fitting TRBD2. Trimming removed 0 bases from V and 7 bases from J; junction bases left unmatched: 9. Germline CDR1 LGHDT, CDR2 YNNKEL (reference sequence). The CDR3 is 16 amino acids.

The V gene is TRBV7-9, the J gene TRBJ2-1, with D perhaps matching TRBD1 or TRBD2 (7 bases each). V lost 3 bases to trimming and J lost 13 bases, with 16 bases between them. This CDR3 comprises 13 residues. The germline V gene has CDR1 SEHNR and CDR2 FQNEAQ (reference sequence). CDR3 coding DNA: TGTGCCAGCAGCTTGGGAGGGGGCTCCCTACAGTTCTTC. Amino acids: CASSLGGGSLQFF.

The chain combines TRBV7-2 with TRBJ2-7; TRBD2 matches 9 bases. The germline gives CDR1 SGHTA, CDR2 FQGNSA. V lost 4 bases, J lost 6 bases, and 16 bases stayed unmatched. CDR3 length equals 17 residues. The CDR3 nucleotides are TGTGCCAGCAGCTATTCCGCTTACCCAGCGGGAGGAGGCGAGCAGTACTTC. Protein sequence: CASSYSAYPAGGGEQYF.

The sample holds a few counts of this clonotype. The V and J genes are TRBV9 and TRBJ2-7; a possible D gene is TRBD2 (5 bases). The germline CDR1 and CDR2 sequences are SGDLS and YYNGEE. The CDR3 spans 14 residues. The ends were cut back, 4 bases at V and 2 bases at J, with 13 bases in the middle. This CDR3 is CASSTREHPYEQYF. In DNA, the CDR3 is TGTGCCAGCAGCACCCGGGAACATCCCTACGAGCAGTACTTC.

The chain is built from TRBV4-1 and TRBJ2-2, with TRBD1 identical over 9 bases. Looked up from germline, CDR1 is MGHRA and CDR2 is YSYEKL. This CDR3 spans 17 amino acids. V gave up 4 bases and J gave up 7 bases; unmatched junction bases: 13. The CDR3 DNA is TGCGCCAGCAGCCCCCAAGGTAGGGGACAGGGCGTCGGGGAGCTGTTTTTT. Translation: CASSPQGRGQGVGELFF.

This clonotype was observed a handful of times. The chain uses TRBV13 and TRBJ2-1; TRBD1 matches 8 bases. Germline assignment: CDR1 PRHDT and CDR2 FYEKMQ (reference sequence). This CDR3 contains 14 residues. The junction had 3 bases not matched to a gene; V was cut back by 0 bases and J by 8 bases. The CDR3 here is CASSLGTGVYEQFF. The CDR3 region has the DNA TGTGCCAGCAGCTTAGGGACAGGGGTTTATGAGCAGTTCTTC. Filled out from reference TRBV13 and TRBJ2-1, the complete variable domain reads AAGVIQSPRHLIKEKRETATLKCYPIPRHDTVYWYQQGPGQDPQFLISFYEKMQSDKGSIPDRFSAQQFSDYHSELNMSSLELGDSALYFCASSLGTGVYEQFFGPGTRLTVL.

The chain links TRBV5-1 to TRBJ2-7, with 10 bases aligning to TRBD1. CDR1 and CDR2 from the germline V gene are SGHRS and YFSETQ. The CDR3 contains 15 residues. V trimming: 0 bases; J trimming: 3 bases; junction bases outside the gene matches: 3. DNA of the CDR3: TGCGCCAGCAGCTTGGGGAGGACAGGGGGCTACGAGCAGTACTTC. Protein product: CASSLGRTGGYEQYF.

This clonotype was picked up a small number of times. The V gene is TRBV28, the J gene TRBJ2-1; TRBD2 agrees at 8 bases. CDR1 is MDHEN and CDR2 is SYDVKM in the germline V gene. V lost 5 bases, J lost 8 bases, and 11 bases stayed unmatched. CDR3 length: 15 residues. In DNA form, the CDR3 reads TGTGCCAGCAGTCTAGCGGGTGGGGCCGGAGATGAGCAGTTCTTC. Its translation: CASSLAGGAGDEQFF.

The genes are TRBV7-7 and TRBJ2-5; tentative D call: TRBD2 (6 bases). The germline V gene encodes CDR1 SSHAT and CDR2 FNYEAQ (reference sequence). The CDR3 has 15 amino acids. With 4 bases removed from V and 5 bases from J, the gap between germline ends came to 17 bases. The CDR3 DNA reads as TGTGCCAGCAGCTCCGGACCGACTAGTGTTGAGACCCAGTACTTC. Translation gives CASSSGPTSVETQYF.

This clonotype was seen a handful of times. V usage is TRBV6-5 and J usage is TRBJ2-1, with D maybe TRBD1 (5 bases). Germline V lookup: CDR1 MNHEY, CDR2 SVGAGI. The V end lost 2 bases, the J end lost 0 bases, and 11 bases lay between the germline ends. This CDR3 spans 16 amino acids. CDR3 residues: CASSYDSWFSYNEQFF. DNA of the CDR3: TGTGCCAGCAGTTACGACAGTTGGTTCTCCTACAATGAGCAGTTCTTC.

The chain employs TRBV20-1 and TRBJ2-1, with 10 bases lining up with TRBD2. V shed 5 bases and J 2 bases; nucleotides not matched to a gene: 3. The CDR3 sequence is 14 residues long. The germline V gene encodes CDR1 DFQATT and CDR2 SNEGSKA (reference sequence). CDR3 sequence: CSADSGGAYNEQFF. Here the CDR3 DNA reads TGCAGTGCTGACAGCGGGGGGGCCTACAATGAGCAGTTCTTC.

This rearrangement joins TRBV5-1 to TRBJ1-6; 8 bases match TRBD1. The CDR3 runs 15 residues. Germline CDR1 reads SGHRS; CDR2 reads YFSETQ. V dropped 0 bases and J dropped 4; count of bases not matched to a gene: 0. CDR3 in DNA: TGCGCCAGCAGCTTGGGGACAGGGTATAATTCACCCCTCCACTTT. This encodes CASSLGTGYNSPLHF.

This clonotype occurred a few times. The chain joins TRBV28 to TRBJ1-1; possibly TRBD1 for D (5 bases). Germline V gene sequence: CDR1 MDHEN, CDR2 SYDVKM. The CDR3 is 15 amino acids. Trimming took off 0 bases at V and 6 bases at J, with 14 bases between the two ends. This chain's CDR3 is CASSLWTAPDAEAFF. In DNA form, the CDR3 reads TGTGCCAGCAGTTTATGGACAGCGCCGGACGCTGAAGCTTTCTTT.

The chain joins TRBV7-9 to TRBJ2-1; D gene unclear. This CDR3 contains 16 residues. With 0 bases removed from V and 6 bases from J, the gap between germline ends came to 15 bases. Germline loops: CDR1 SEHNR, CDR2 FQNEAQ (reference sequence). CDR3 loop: CASSLAIRLGPNEQFF. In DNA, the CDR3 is TGTGCCAGCAGCTTAGCAATACGGCTAGGTCCCAATGAGCAGTTCTTC.

The CDR3 protein is CASSLNFGRDTQYF. For the CDR3, the DNA is TGTGCCAGCAGCTTAAATTTTGGACGAGATACGCAGTATTTT. This chain connects TRBV7-8 to TRBJ2-3; D uncertain. CDR1 and CDR2 from the germline V gene are SGHVS and FQNEAQ. This CDR3 region has 14 residues. V lost 2 bases, J lost 5 bases, and 11 bases lay in between. Combining the CDR3 with reference TRBV7-8 and TRBJ2-3 gives the whole variable domain GAGVSQSPRYKVAKRGQDVALRCDPISGHVSLFWYQQALGQGPEFLTYFQNEAQLDKSGLPSDRFFAERPEGSVSTLKIQRTQQEDSAVYLCASSLNFGRDTQYFGPGTRLTVL.

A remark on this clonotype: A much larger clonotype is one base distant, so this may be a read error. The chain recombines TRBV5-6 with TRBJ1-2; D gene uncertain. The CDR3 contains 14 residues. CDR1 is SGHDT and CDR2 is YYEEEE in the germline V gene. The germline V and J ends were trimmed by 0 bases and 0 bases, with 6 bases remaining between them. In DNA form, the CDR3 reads TGTGCCAGCAGCTTGGTGGTATCTAACTATGGCTACACCTTC. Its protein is CASSLVVSNYGYTF.